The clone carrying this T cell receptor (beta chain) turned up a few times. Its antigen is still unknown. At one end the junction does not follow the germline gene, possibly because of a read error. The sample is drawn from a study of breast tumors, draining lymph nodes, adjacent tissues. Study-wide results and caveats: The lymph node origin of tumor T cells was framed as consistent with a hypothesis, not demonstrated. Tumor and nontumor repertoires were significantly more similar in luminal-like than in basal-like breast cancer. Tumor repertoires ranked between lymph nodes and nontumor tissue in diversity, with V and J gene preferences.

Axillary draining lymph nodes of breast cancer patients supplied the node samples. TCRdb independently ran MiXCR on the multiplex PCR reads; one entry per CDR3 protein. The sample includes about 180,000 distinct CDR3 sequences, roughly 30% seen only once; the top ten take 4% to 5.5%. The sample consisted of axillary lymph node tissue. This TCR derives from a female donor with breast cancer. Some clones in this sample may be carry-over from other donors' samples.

CDR3 sequence reads: CASSSSGTFFSYEQYF. The CDR3 DNA reads as TGTGCCAGCAGTTCGTCCGGGACATTCTTCTCCTACGAGCAGTACTTC. The V gene is TRBV24-1, the J gene TRBJ2-7; D perhaps matches TRBD1 (6 bases). The CDR3 has 16 amino acids. CDR1 is KGHDR and CDR2 is SFDVKD in the germline V gene.